One and the same sample provided the 18 T cell receptor beta chains below, sequenced in a study of cytomegalovirus exposure and HLA in healthy donors. PCR employed 60 Vbeta and 13 Jbeta primers. Repertoires were generated with immunoSEQ multiplex PCR, while TCRdb's copy carries only in-frame clones and drops some. This sample carries more than 150,000 clones, roughly 80% of them seen once, and the ten largest clones take around 1.4%. Material for sequencing was PBMCs. All receptors come from a girl aged 5 to 17 in good health and CMV-seropositive.

The V call is TRBV7-8, the J call TRBJ2-7, with D maybe TRBD1 (5 bases). Germline CDR1 and CDR2: SGHVS and FQNEAQ. This CDR3 is built from 14 residues. The V gene lost 4 bases and the J gene lost 6 bases, with 16 bases spanning the gap. The DNA of the CDR3 is TGTGCCAGCAGCTCGCTGGGTTGGGGCGGCGAGCAGTACTTC. This codes for CASSSLGWGGEQYF. Complete variable domain (other parts from reference TRBV7-8 and TRBJ2-7): GAGVSQSPRYKVAKRGQDVALRCDPISGHVSLFWYQQALGQGPEFLTYFQNEAQLDKSGLPSDRFFAERPEGSVSTLKIQRTQQEDSAVYLCASSSLGWGGEQYFGPGTRLTVT.

V is TRBV5-6 and J is TRBJ2-7; 11 bases line up with TRBD2. Trimming removed 3 bases from V and 0 bases from J; junction bases left unmatched: 8. CDR1 and CDR2 (germline): SGHDT, YYEEEE. The CDR3 spans 17 residues. The CDR3 region is CASSSPTSGKDSYEQYF. The CDR3 coding sequence is TGTGCCAGCAGCTCCCCGACTAGCGGGAAGGACTCCTACGAGCAGTACTTC. Filled out from reference TRBV5-6 and TRBJ2-7, the complete variable domain reads DAGVTQSPTHLIKTRGQQVTLRCSPKSGHDTVSWYQQALGQGPQFIFQYYEEEERQRGNFPDRFSGHQFPNYSSELNVNALLLGDSALYLCASSSPTSGKDSYEQYFGPGTRLTVT.

The chain recombines TRBV5-1 with TRBJ2-3, with 9 bases aligning to TRBD2. The CDR3 is made up of 15 amino acids. J lost 0 bases, V lost 4 bases, and 3 bases had no gene match. Germline CDR1 reads SGHRS; CDR2 reads YFSETQ. The CDR3 nucleotides are TGCGCCAGCAGCACAGGACTAGCGAGCACAGATACGCAGTATTTT. This gives the protein CASSTGLASTDTQYF.

The rearrangement links TRBV6-4 to TRBJ2-1, with 10 bases that match TRBD2. V was clipped by 3 bases and J by 4 bases; unmatched bases: 3. This CDR3 is 15 amino acids long. Germline-derived CDR1 and CDR2 are MRHNA and SNTAGT. The CDR3 is CASSEIAGGYNEQFF. DNA of the CDR3: TGTGCCAGCAGTGAAATAGCGGGAGGTTACAATGAGCAGTTCTTC.

The rearrangement uses TRBV5-1 and TRBJ2-7; TRBD2 aligns across 9 bases. This CDR3 spans 14 amino acids. V lost 5 bases and J lost 2; bases outside the gene matches: 5. CDR1 SGHRS and CDR2 YFSETQ come from the germline V gene. DNA of the CDR3: TGCGCCAGCAGGATAGCGGGAGACCCCTACGAGCAGTACTTC. It specifies CASRIAGDPYEQYF.

The rearrangement uses TRBV6-1 and TRBJ1-2; 7 nucleotides line up with TRBD1. The trim removed 6 bases at V and 2 bases at J, leaving 6 bases unmatched. The germline CDR1 and CDR2 sequences are MNHNS and SASEGT. The CDR3 totals 14 residues. The DNA of the CDR3 is TGTGCCAGCAGACCGACAGGGTCAAACTATGGCTACACCTTC. Protein: CASRPTGSNYGYTF.

The CDR3 nucleotides read TGTGCCAGCAGTTTATCAGCGACAGGGGAAAGCACAGATACGCAGTATTTT. Translation gives CASSLSATGESTDTQYF. V usage is TRBV28 and J usage is TRBJ2-3; 8 nucleotides agree with TRBD1. V was clipped by 1 base and J by 0 bases; unmatched bases: 6. The CDR3 loop spans 17 amino acids. Per the germline V gene, CDR1 is MDHEN and CDR2 is SYDVKM.

The chain uses TRBV6-4 and TRBJ2-1; the match to TRBD2 covers 9 bases. The CDR3 is 17 residues long. Germline V gives CDR1 MRHNA, CDR2 SNTAGT. Trimming removed 4 bases from V and 8 bases from J; junction bases left unmatched: 15. The CDR3 sequence is CASSVGTSPIPWDEQFF. Here the CDR3 DNA reads TGTGCCAGCAGTGTCGGGACTAGCCCCATCCCTTGGGATGAGCAGTTCTTC.

The chain joins TRBV10-1 to TRBJ2-7; 11 positions match TRBD2. The CDR3 has 16 residues. V shed 6 bases, J shed 2 bases, and the junction held 9 bases outside the gene matches. Germline V gene sequence: CDR1 WNHNN, CDR2 SYGVQD (reference sequence). Here the CDR3 DNA reads TGCGCCAGCAGCGAGGCCGGGACTAGCGGAACCTACGAGCAGTACTTC. Protein: CASSEAGTSGTYEQYF.

This chain joins TRBV6-5 and TRBJ2-7; 9 nucleotides match TRBD2. Germline loops: CDR1 MNHEY, CDR2 SVGAGI. V shed 0 bases and J 6 bases; nucleotides not matched to a gene: 6. The CDR3 has 15 residues. The CDR3 loop is CASSYSPGLAAEQYF. The DNA of the CDR3 is TGTGCCAGCAGTTACTCCCCGGGACTAGCAGCCGAGCAGTACTTC.

This clone was seen a few times. The rearrangement joins TRBV6-6 to TRBJ1-4; the match to TRBD1 covers 7 bases. The V gene end was trimmed by 0 bases and the J gene end by 8 bases; junction bases not matched to a gene: 9. CDR3 length: 16 residues. The germline V gene encodes CDR1 MNHNY and CDR2 SVGAGI (reference sequence). The CDR3 coding sequence is TGTGCCAGCAGTTACTCGGGACAAGGGGGCCGGGAAAAACTGTTTTTT. Translated: CASSYSGQGGREKLFF.

The V call is TRBV10-1, the J call TRBJ2-2; D may be TRBD1 (5 bases). Per the germline V gene, CDR1 is WNHNN and CDR2 is SYGVQD (reference sequence). V was shortened by 0 bases and J by 6 bases, with 14 bases between the two germline ends. This CDR3 has 16 amino acids. CDR3 region: CASSESPQGRAGELFF. The CDR3 DNA is TGCGCCAGCAGTGAGTCCCCTCAGGGCAGGGCCGGGGAGCTGTTTTTT.

The V gene is TRBV4-1, the J gene TRBJ2-1, with a weak D call TRBD1 (6 bases). V was clipped by 3 bases and J by 8 bases, with 14 bases between them. CDR1 is MGHRA and CDR2 is YSYEKL in the germline V gene. This CDR3 contains 14 residues. CDR3 region: CASSQRTVKDEQFF. CDR3 in DNA: TGCGCCAGCAGCCAGCGGACAGTGAAGGATGAGCAGTTCTTC.

The V and J genes are TRBV7-9 and TRBJ1-2, with TRBD1 identical over 8 bases. The germline V gene encodes CDR1 SEHNR and CDR2 FQNEAQ (reference sequence). After removal of 5 bases from V and 2 bases from J, the junction contained 4 bases not matched to a gene. The CDR3 consists of 14 residues. The CDR3 sequence is CASSPGQANYGYTF. The DNA of the CDR3 is TGTGCCAGCAGCCCGGGACAGGCCAACTATGGCTACACCTTC.

The chain is built from TRBV5-6 and TRBJ2-1; 9 nucleotides line up with TRBD1. The CDR3 extends over 16 amino acids. CDR1 is SGHDT, CDR2 YYEEEE, per germline. Trimming at V came to 2 bases and at J to 7 bases, leaving 10 bases not matched to a gene. CDR3 residues: CASSLDRGVRKNEQFF. The CDR3 DNA reads TGTGCCAGCAGCTTAGACAGGGGGGTTCGCAAGAATGAGCAGTTCTTC.

The chain joins TRBV23-1 to TRBJ2-7; 13 bases are shared with TRBD2. TRBV23-1 is filed as an ORF, its function uncertain. Losses at the gene ends were 7 bases for V and 1 base for J; bases not matched to a gene: 4. The CDR3 runs 15 residues. CDR3 DNA: TGCGCCAGCAAATGGACTAGCGGGAGTTCCTACGAGCAGTACTTC. Its translation: CASKWTSGSSYEQYF.

The chain combines TRBV7-6 with TRBJ1-2; 7 bases are shared with TRBD1. Germline V gene sequence: CDR1 SGHVS, CDR2 FNYEAQ. The CDR3 is made up of 15 amino acids. Unmatched junction bases numbered 6, after V lost 0 bases and J lost 5 bases. In nucleotides, the CDR3 is TGTGCCAGCAGCTTAGCACCAGGGGGATGGTATGGCTACACCTTC. It yields the protein CASSLAPGGWYGYTF.

CDR3 region: CASSSAAGNYYEQYF. CDR3 sequence (DNA): TGTGCCAGCAGCTCGGCGGCCGGGAACTACTACGAGCAGTACTTC. The chain uses TRBV7-2 and TRBJ2-7, with a possible D match to TRBD2 (5 bases). Trimming removed 4 bases from V and 3 bases from J, with 16 bases in between. The CDR3 sequence is 15 residues long. The germline V gene encodes CDR1 SGHTA and CDR2 FQGNSA. Complete variable domain (other parts from reference TRBV7-2 and TRBJ2-7): GAGVSQSPSNKVTEKGKDVELRCDPISGHTALYWYRQSLGQGLEFLIYFQGNSAPDKSGLPSDRFSAERTGGSVSTLTIQRTQQEDSAVYLCASSSAAGNYYEQYFGPGTRLTVT.